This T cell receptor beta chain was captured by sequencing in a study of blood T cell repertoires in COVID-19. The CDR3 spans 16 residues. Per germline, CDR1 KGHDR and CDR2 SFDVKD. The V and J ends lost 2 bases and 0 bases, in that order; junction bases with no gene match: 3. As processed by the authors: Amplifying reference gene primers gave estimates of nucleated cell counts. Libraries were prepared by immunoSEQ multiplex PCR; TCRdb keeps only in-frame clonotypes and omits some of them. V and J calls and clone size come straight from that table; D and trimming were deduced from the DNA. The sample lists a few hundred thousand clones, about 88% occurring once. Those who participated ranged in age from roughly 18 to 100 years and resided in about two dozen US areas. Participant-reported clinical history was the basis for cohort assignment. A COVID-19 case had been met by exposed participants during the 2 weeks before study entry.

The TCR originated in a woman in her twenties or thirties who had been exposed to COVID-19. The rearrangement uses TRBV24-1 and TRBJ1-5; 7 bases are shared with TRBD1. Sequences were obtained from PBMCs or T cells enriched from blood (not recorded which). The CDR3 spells CATSDSGQASNQPQHF. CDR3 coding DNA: TGTGCCACCAGTGATTCCGGACAGGCTAGCAATCAGCCCCAGCATTTT.